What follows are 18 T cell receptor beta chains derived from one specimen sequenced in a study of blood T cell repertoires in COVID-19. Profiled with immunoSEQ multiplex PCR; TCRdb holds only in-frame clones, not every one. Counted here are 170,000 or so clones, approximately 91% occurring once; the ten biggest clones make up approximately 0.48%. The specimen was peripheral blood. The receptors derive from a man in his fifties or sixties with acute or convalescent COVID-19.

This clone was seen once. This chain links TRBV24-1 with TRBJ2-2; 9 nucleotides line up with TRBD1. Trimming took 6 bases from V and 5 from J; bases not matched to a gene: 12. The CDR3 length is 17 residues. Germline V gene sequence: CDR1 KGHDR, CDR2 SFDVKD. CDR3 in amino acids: CATSHGTGTGKTGELFF. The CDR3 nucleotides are TGTGCCACCAGTCACGGGACCGGGACAGGGAAAACCGGGGAGCTGTTTTTT.

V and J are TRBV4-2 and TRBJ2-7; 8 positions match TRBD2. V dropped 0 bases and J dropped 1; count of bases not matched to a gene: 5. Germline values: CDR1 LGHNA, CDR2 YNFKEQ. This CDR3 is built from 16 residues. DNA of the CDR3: TGTGCCAGCAGCCAAGAGTTAGCGGGAATATCCTACGAGCAGTACTTC. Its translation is CASSQELAGISYEQYF.

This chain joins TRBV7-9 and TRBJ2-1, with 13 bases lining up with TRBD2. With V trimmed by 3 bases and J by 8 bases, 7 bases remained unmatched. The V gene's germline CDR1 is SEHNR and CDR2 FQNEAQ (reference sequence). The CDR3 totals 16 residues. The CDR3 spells CASSLGLAGTGHEQFF. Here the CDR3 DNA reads TGTGCCAGCAGCTTGGGACTAGCGGGGACCGGCCATGAGCAGTTCTTC.

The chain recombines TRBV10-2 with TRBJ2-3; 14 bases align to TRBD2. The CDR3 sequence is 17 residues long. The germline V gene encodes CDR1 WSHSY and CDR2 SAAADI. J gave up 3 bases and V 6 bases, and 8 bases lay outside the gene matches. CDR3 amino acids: CASSAVGLAGVTDTQYF. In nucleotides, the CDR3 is TGCGCCAGCAGCGCCGTGGGACTAGCGGGAGTTACAGATACGCAGTATTTT.

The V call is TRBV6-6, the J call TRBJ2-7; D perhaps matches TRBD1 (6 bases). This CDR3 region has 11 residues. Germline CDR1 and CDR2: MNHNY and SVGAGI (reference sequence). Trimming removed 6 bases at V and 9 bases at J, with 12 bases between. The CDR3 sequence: CASSTGQRQYV. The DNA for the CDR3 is TGTGCCAGCAGCACCGGACAGCGGCAGTACGTC.

CDR3 residues: CASSIPRANTGELFF. The CDR3 nucleotides read TGTGCCAGTAGTATCCCCAGGGCGAACACCGGGGAGCTGTTTTTT. This rearrangement joins TRBV19 to TRBJ2-2; possible D gene TRBD1, 5 bases. This CDR3 region has 15 residues. V gave up 3 bases and J gave up 0 bases, with 8 bases separating them. Germline values: CDR1 LNHDA, CDR2 SQIVND (reference sequence).

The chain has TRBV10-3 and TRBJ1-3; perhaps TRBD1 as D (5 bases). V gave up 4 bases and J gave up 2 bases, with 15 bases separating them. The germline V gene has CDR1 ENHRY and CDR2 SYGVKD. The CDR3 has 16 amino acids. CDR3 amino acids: CAISVGTPGTGNTIYF. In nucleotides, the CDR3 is TGTGCCATCAGTGTAGGGACTCCGGGCACTGGAAACACCATATATTTT.

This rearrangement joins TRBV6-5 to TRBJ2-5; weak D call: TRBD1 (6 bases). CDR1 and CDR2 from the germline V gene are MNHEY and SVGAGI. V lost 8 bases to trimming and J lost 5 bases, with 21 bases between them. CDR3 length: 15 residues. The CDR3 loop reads CASGTRDTLGETQYF. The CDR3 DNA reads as TGTGCCAGCGGAACTAGGGACACTCTGGGGGAGACCCAGTACTTC.

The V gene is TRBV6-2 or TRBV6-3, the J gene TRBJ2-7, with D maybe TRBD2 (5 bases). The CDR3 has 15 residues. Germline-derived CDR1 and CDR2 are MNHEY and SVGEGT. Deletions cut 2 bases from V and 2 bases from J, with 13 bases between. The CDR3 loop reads CASSYVRVHPYEQYV. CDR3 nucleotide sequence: TGTGCCAGCAGTTACGTGAGGGTTCACCCCTACGAGCAGTACGTC.

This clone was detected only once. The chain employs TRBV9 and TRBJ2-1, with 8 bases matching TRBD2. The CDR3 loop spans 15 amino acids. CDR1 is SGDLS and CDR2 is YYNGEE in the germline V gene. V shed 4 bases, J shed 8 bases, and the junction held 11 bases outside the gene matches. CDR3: CASSPLSGREDEQFF. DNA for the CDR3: TGTGCCAGCAGCCCCCTCAGCGGGAGAGAGGATGAGCAGTTCTTC.

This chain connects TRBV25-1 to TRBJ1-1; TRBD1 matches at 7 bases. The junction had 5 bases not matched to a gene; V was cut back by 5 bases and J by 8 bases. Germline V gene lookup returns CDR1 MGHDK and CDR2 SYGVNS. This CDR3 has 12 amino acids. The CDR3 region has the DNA TGTGCCAGCAGTTATGGGACAGCGGAAGCTTTCTTT. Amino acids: CASSYGTAEAFF.

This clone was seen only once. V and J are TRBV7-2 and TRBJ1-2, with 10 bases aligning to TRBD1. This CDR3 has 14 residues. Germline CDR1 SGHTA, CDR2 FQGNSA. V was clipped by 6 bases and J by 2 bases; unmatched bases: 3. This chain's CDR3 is CASRRTGGNYGYTF. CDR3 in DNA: TGTGCCAGCAGACGGACAGGGGGAAACTATGGCTACACCTTC.

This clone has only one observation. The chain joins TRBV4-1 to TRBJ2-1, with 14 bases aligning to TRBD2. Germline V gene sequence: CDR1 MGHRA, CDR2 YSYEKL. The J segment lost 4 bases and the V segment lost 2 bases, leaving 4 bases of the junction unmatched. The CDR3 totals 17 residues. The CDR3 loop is CASSQRLAGGLYNEQFF. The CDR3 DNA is TGCGCCAGCAGCCAAAGACTAGCGGGAGGGCTGTACAATGAGCAGTTCTTC.

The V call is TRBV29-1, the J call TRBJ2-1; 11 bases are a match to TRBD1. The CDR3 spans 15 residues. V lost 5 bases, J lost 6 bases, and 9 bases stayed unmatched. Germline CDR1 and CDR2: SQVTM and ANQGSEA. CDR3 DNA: TGCAGCGTTATGGTGGGGGACAGGGGGATCAATGAGCAGTTCTTC. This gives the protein CSVMVGDRGINEQFF.

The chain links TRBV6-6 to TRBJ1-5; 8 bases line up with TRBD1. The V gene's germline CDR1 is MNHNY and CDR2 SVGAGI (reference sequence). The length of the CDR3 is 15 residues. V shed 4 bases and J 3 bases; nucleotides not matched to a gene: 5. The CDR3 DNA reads TGTGCCAGCAGTTCCACACAGGGGGACAATCAGCCCCAGCATTTT. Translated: CASSSTQGDNQPQHF.

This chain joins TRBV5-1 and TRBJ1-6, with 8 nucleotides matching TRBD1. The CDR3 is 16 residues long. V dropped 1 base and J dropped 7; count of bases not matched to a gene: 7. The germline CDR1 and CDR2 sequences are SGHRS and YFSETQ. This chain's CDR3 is CASSLRPGQANSPLHF. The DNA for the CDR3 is TGCGCCAGCAGCTTGCGTCCGGGACAGGCGAATTCACCCCTCCACTTT. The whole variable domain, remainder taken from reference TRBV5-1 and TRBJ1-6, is KAGVTQTPRYLIKTRGQQVTLSCSPISGHRSVSWYQQTPGQGLQFLFEYFSETQRNKGNFPGRFSGRQFSNSRSEMNVSTLELGDSALYLCASSLRPGQANSPLHFGNGTRLTVT.

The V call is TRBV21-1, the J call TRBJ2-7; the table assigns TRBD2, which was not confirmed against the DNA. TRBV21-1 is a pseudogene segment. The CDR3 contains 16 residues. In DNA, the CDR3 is TGTGCCAGCAGCGTCAAGGAGACGGGAGGGCCGCGCGAGCAGTACTTC. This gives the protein CASSVKETGGPREQYF.

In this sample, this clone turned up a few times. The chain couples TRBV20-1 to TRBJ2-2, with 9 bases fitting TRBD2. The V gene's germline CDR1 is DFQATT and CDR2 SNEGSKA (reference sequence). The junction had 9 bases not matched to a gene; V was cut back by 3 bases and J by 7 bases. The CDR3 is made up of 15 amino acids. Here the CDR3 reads CSASQTGTSSGELFF. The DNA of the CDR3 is TGCAGTGCTAGTCAGACCGGGACTAGCAGCGGGGAGCTGTTTTTT.